The clone carrying this T cell receptor (beta chain) occurred many times. Its matching antigen is unknown. The data were obtained in a study of CD8+CD57+ T cells in acquired aplastic anemia. Study-wide context: Roughly 3.2 ug was the average amount of DNA from sorted CD4+ and CD8+ cells. Study-level points and caveats: Patients and controls shared roughly 31 CD8+ CDR3 sequences, highly expressed in patients.

TCR beta VDJ and CDR3 were profiled, and genomic DNA was the template. A single record per CDR3 protein comes from TCRdb applying MiXCR to the reads. The sample shows some 200,000 distinct CDR3 sequences, roughly 50% of them seen only once. The germline V gene encodes CDR1 SEHNR and CDR2 FQNEAQ (reference sequence). The junction had 6 bases not matched to a gene; V was cut back by 5 bases and J by 4 bases. CDR3 size: 14 residues. Selection for sequencing was limited to patients who had shown CD8+CD57+ cell expansion by flow cytometry. At the time of blood sampling, patients had not yet received any therapy.

This TCR came from a human donor with aplastic anemia. The V gene is TRBV7-9, the J gene TRBJ1-1; 8 nucleotides line up with TRBD1. The material sequenced was sorted CD4+, CD8+, or CD8+CD57+ T cells (not recorded which) from PBMCs. CDR3 sequence (DNA): TGTGCCAGCAGCCCCGGGACAGGAGGCACTGAAGCTTTCTTT. Translated, it gives CASSPGTGGTEAFF.